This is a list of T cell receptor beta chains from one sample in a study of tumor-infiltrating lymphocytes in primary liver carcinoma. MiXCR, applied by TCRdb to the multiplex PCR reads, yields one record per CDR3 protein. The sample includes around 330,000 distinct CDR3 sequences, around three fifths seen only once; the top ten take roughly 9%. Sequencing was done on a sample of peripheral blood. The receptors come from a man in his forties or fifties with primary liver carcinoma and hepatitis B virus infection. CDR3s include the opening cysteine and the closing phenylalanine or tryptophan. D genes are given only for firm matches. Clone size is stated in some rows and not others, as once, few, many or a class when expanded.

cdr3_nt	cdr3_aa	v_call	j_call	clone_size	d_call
TGTGCTAGTTCCTCGGACGGAGCCTACGAGCAGTACTTC	CASSSDGAYEQYF	TRBV12-5	TRBJ2-7	many	-
TGCGCCAGCAGCCAAGATGGCGGGCGGCCTCGGGCAGATACGCAGTATTTT	CASSQDGGRPRADTQYF	TRBV4-1	TRBJ2-3	-	-
TGTGCCAGCAGCCAAGGTACAGGGGACAATCAGCCCCAGCATTTT	CASSQGTGDNQPQHF	TRBV4-2	TRBJ1-5	many	TRBD1
TGCGCCAGCAGCCAAGCACGACGGCCCTACGAGCAGTACTTC	CASSQARRPYEQYF	TRBV4-1	TRBJ2-7	many	-
TGTGCCAACAGCTTAGGGGTTGCGGGGACTGGGGAGCTGTTTTTT	CANSLGVAGTGELFF	TRBV11-2	TRBJ2-2	-	-
TGTGCCATCAGTCAAGAGATAATTACGACCTCTGAAGCTTTCTTT	CAISQEIITTSEAFF	TRBV10-3	TRBJ1-1	few	-
TGCGCCAGCAGCCAAGACGTATTGGGAGGGGGTTACAATGAGCAGTTCTTC	CASSQDVLGGGYNEQFF	TRBV4-3	TRBJ2-1	many	-
TGTGCCGGCAGTTGGGCCCGGGGGGAGACCCTGTACTTC	CAGSWARGETLYF	TRBV12-3/TRBV12-4	TRBJ2-5	-	TRBD2
TGTGCCAGCGGCCAAAACCCGGGACAGCGCACCGGGGAGCTGTTTTTT	CASGQNPGQRTGELFF	TRBV5-5	TRBJ2-2	once	TRBD1
TGTGCCAGCAGTTTGGGGGGTTTCGACGAGCAGTACTTC	CASSLGGFDEQYF	TRBV6-2/TRBV6-3	TRBJ2-7	-	-
TGTGCCAGCAGCATTTCGCGCAATCAGTCCCAGCATTTT	CASSISRNQSQHF	TRBV11-1	TRBJ1-5	once	-
TGTTCCAGCAACTTTTATGGGGCCTCCTCCGAGCAGTACTTC	CSSNFYGASSEQYF	TRBV11-1	TRBJ2-7	-	-
TGTGCCAGCAGTAACCATTTACAGGGGGCAAACACCGGGGAGCCGTTTTTT	CASSNHLQGANTGEPFF	TRBV6-2/TRBV6-3	TRBJ2-2	-	TRBD1